These 21 T cell receptor beta chains share one sample of origin, sequenced in a study of T cell clones after liver transplantation. Only in-frame clones appear in the TCRdb table, and some are missing; sequencing was by immunoSEQ multiplex PCR. The sample includes around 100,000 clones, about 88% of them seen just once. Material: CD4+ T cells from blood, obtained approximately 43 months after liver transplant. Source of these receptors: a human patient who received a liver transplant. Among the T cells, some may be from the graft donor.

V and J are TRBV5-1 and TRBJ1-3, with D uncertain. CDR3 length equals 17 residues. V was pared by 4 bases and J by 0 bases, with 17 bases between. Germline V gene sequence: CDR1 SGHRS, CDR2 YFSETQ. The CDR3 sequence: CASSHLPTVTSGNTIYF. In nucleotides, the CDR3 is TGCGCCAGCAGCCATCTCCCGACGGTGACCTCTGGAAACACCATATATTTT.

This clone was picked up a small number of times. V gene TRBV18 combines with J gene TRBJ1-2; tentative D call: TRBD1 (6 bases). Per germline, CDR1 KGHSH and CDR2 LQKENI. There are 15 residues in the CDR3. The germline V and J ends were trimmed by 4 bases and 2 bases, with 14 bases remaining between them. Here the CDR3 reads CASSLRGGSNYGYTF. For the CDR3, the DNA is TGTGCCAGCTCACTTCGGGGGGGCTCGAACTATGGCTACACCTTC. Full variable domain (outside the CDR3, taken from reference TRBV18 and TRBJ1-2): NAGVMQNPRHLVRRRGQEARLRCSPMKGHSHVYWYRQLPEEGLKFMVYLQKENIIDESGMPKERFSAEFPKEGPSILRIQQVVRGDSAAYFCASSLRGGSNYGYTFGSGTRLTVV.

V gene TRBV7-9 combines with J gene TRBJ1-1; D unclear. Trimming took 1 base from V and 0 from J, leaving 9 bases between them. The CDR3 totals 15 residues. Germline lookup yields CDR1 SEHNR and CDR2 FQNEAQ (reference sequence). CDR3 bases: TGTGCCAGCAGCTTAGGAGGAACTTTGAACACTGAAGCTTTCTTT. Translated, it gives CASSLGGTLNTEAFF.

The chain joins TRBV15 to TRBJ2-5; the match to TRBD1 covers 9 bases. CDR3 size: 14 residues. The germline CDR1 and CDR2 sequences are LNHNV and YYDKDF (reference sequence). Trimming removed 4 bases from V and 5 bases from J; junction bases left unmatched: 5. The CDR3 reads CATSKTGGLETQYF. The CDR3 DNA reads as TGTGCCACCAGCAAAACAGGGGGCTTGGAGACCCAGTACTTC.

The chain links TRBV10-1 to TRBJ2-7; 7 nucleotides agree with TRBD2. V lost 10 bases and J lost 0; bases outside the gene matches: 12. The CDR3 totals 15 residues. Per the germline V gene, CDR1 is WNHNN and CDR2 is SYGVQD (reference sequence). CDR3 residues: CANRREGFSSYEQYF. The CDR3 DNA reads TGCGCCAACCGGAGGGAGGGATTTAGCTCCTACGAGCAGTACTTC.

The chain employs TRBV5-1 and TRBJ2-1; 14 nucleotides match TRBD2. Germline lookup yields CDR1 SGHRS and CDR2 YFSETQ. This CDR3 contains 17 residues. V was pared by 1 base and J by 8 bases, with 8 bases of the junction left unmatched. The DNA of the CDR3 is TGCGCCAGCAGCTTGTGGTCAGGGACTAGCGGGAGTGATGAGCAGTTCTTC. Protein sequence: CASSLWSGTSGSDEQFF.

The chain uses TRBV12-5 and TRBJ1-5, with TRBD1 identical over 9 bases. The CDR3 consists of 20 residues. V gave up 0 bases and J gave up 6 bases; unmatched junction bases: 18. Germline V CDR1 and CDR2: LGHNT, FRNRAP. CDR3 DNA: TGTGCTAGTGGTTTGGTAGGGTCAATTGGTGACAGGGGGTCGGTTCAGCCCCAGCATTTT. It specifies CASGLVGSIGDRGSVQPQHF.

This sequence joins TRBV7-2 and TRBJ2-7; TRBD2 aligns across 10 bases. There are 14 residues in the CDR3. V dropped 3 bases and J dropped 4; count of bases not matched to a gene: 3. Germline CDR1 reads SGHTA; CDR2 reads FQGNSA. The CDR3 sequence is CASSFTSGDYEQYF. Written as DNA, the CDR3 is TGTGCCAGCAGCTTTACTAGCGGGGATTACGAGCAGTACTTC.

This chain uses TRBV9 with TRBJ2-3, with D tentatively TRBD2 (6 bases). The CDR3 is 17 amino acids. Per germline, CDR1 SGDLS and CDR2 YYNGEE. The V end lost 0 bases, the J end lost 0 bases, and 14 bases lay between the germline ends. CDR3 region: CASSVEIVRGSTDTQYF. The CDR3 DNA is TGTGCCAGCAGCGTAGAAATCGTCCGGGGGAGCACAGATACGCAGTATTTT.

The chain combines TRBV19 with TRBJ2-2; D is unclear. The CDR3 length is 16 residues. The germline CDR1 and CDR2 sequences are LNHDA and SQIVND (reference sequence). The V end lost 3 bases, the J end lost 3 bases, and 14 bases lay between the germline ends. CDR3 in amino acids: CASSISGLLDTGELFF. Here the CDR3 DNA reads TGTGCCAGTAGTATTTCAGGCTTGCTTGACACCGGGGAGCTGTTTTTT.

The V gene is TRBV5-1, the J gene TRBJ2-7, with 8 bases that match TRBD1. V dropped 4 bases and J dropped 4; count of bases not matched to a gene: 7. CDR3 size: 14 residues. Per the germline V gene, CDR1 is SGHRS and CDR2 is YFSETQ. CDR3 coding DNA: TGCGCCAGCAGCGGACAGGGTTTAAAATACGAGCAGTACTTC. Protein product: CASSGQGLKYEQYF.

The CDR3 region is CASSHRGGTGELFF. The DNA for the CDR3 is TGTGCCAGCAGCCACAGGGGAGGCACCGGGGAGCTGTTTTTT. The V call is TRBV11-2, the J call TRBJ2-2; TRBD1 is a possible D gene (7 bases). The CDR3 consists of 14 residues. From germline, CDR1 is SGHAT and CDR2 FQNNGV. Deletions cut 5 bases from V and 4 bases from J, with 11 bases between.

The chain uses TRBV5-6 and TRBJ1-2; D is possibly TRBD1 (6 bases). CDR1 SGHDT and CDR2 YYEEEE come from the germline V gene. V was cut by 0 bases and J by 4 bases, with 13 bases left in between. The CDR3 length is 15 residues. CDR3 region: CASSLEGGATYGYTF. CDR3 sequence (DNA): TGTGCCAGCAGCTTGGAAGGGGGGGCTACCTATGGCTACACCTTC.

This clone has only one observation. The J gene is TRBJ2-2, the V gene TRBV11-3, with TRBD2 as a possible D gene (6 bases). CDR1 is SGHNT, CDR2 YENEEA, per germline. Trimming pared 5 bases from V and 0 bases from J, leaving 10 bases between. The CDR3 length is 15 residues. The CDR3 reads CASSPGLTNTGELFF. Here the CDR3 DNA reads TGTGCCAGCAGCCCGGGACTGACGAACACCGGGGAGCTGTTTTTT. Full variable domain (outside the CDR3, taken from reference TRBV11-3 and TRBJ2-2): EAGVVQSPRYKIIEKKQPVAFWCNPISGHNTLYWYLQNLGQGPELLIRYENEEAVDDSQLPKDRFSAERLKGVDSTLKIQPAELGDSAVYLCASSPGLTNTGELFFGEGSRLTVL.

V gene TRBV9 combines with J gene TRBJ2-1; D unresolved. Trimming removed 3 bases at V and 6 bases at J, with 10 bases between. There are 13 residues in the CDR3. Per germline, CDR1 SGDLS and CDR2 YYNGEE. In DNA, the CDR3 is TGTGCCAGCAGCGAAATAGAGAGCAATGAGCAGTTCTTC. Its translation: CASSEIESNEQFF.

The chain is built from TRBV6-1 and TRBJ2-1, with 7 bases lining up with TRBD1. This CDR3 has 15 residues. With V trimmed by 0 bases and J by 2 bases, 1 base remained unmatched. Germline V gene data show CDR1 as MNHNS and CDR2 as SASEGT. CDR3 sequence (DNA): TGTGCCAGCAGTGAAGCGGGACAGACCTACAATGAGCAGTTCTTC. Protein sequence: CASSEAGQTYNEQFF.

The table lists this clone with a count of one. The V gene is TRBV5-1, the J gene TRBJ2-3; possibly TRBD1 for D (6 bases). V dropped 3 bases and J dropped 0 bases, with 11 bases sitting between them. This CDR3 is built from 15 residues. From germline, CDR1 is SGHRS and CDR2 YFSETQ. The CDR3 spells CASSWDTTSTDTQYF. CDR3 nucleotide sequence: TGCGCCAGCAGCTGGGACACCACTAGCACAGATACGCAGTATTTT.

The CDR3 DNA reads as TGTGCCAGCTCAACCCTGGACGATAATTCACCCCTCCACTTT. Translation: CASSTLDDNSPLHF. V and J are TRBV18 and TRBJ1-6; D not certain. The CDR3 consists of 14 residues. CDR1 KGHSH and CDR2 LQKENI come from the germline V gene. Trimming shortened V by 5 bases and J by 5 bases, and 10 bases separated the two germline ends. Filled out from reference TRBV18 and TRBJ1-6, the complete variable domain reads NAGVMQNPRHLVRRRGQEARLRCSPMKGHSHVYWYRQLPEEGLKFMVYLQKENIIDESGMPKERFSAEFPKEGPSILRIQQVVRGDSAAYFCASSTLDDNSPLHFGNGTRLTVT.

The chain carries TRBV2 and TRBJ2-5, with TRBD2 matching over 7 bases. Germline-derived CDR1 and CDR2 are SNHLY and FYNNEI. V lost 4 bases, J lost 4 bases, and 15 bases stayed unmatched. The CDR3 runs 17 residues. CDR3 DNA: TGTGCCAGCAGTGGACCCTCCTTAACGGGGGGTGTAGAGACCCAGTACTTC. Its protein product is CASSGPSLTGGVETQYF.

This clone was picked up one time. This chain connects TRBV15 to TRBJ2-7; 8 bases are a match to TRBD2. The CDR3 length is 16 residues. Germline lookup yields CDR1 LNHNV and CDR2 YYDKDF (reference sequence). Trimming removed 0 bases from V and 6 bases from J; junction bases left unmatched: 10. The CDR3 sequence: CATSRDPWTGGVEQYF. The CDR3 DNA sequence: TGTGCCACCAGCAGAGATCCCTGGACGGGGGGGGTCGAGCAGTACTTC.

The chain uses TRBV14 and TRBJ1-5; D possibly corresponds to TRBD1 (5 bases). The CDR3 extends over 15 amino acids. Trimming took 1 base from V and 1 from J, leaving 8 bases between them. Germline V CDR1 and CDR2: SGHDN, FVKESK. The CDR3 reads CASSQVGGSNQPQHF. The CDR3 DNA is TGTGCCAGCAGCCAAGTGGGGGGGAGCAATCAGCCCCAGCATTTT. Based on the CDR3 plus reference TRBV14 and TRBJ1-5, the full variable domain is EAGVTQFPSHSVIEKGQTVTLRCDPISGHDNLYWYRRVMGKEIKFLLHFVKESKQDESGMPNNRFLAERTGGTYSTLKVQPAELEDSGVYFCASSQVGGSNQPQHFGDGTRLSIL.